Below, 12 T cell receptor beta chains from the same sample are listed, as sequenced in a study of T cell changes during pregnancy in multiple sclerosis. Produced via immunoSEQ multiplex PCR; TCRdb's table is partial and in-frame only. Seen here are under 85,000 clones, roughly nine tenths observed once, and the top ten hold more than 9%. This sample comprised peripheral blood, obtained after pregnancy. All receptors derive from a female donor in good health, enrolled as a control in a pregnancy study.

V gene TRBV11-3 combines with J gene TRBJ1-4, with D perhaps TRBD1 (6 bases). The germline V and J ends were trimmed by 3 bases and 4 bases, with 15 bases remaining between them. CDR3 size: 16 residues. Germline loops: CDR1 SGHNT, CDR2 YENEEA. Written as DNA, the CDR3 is TGTGCCAGCAGCTTGGGGCTCAGGGGTGGTAATGAAAAACTGTTTTTT. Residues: CASSLGLRGGNEKLFF.

In DNA form, the CDR3 reads TGTGCCAGCAGCTTAGCTCCGGGACTAGCGGGAACCTACGAGCAGTACTTC. Translating it yields CASSLAPGLAGTYEQYF. The chain is built from TRBV7-7 and TRBJ2-7; 13 positions agree with TRBD2. After removal of 0 bases from V and 2 bases from J, the junction contained 4 bases not matched to a gene. Germline CDR1 reads SSHAT; CDR2 reads FNYEAQ (reference sequence). CDR3 length: 17 residues.

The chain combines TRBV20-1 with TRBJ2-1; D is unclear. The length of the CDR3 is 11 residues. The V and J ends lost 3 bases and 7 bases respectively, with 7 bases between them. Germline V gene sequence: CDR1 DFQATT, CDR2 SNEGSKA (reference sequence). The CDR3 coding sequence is TGCAGTGCTAGGTCCAAAAATGAGCAGTTCTTC. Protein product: CSARSKNEQFF.

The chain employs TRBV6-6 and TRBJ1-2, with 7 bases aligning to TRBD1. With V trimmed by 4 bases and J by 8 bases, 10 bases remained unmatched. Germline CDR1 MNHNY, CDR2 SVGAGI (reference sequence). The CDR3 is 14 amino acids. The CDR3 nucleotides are TGTGCCAGCAGTTCCGGGACAGACGGTTCGGGCTACACCTTC. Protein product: CASSSGTDGSGYTF.

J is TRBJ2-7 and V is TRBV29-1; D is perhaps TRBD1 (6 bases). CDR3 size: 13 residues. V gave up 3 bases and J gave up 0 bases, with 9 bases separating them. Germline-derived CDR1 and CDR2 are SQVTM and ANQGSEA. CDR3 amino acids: CSVEDRSSYEQYF. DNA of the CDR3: TGCAGCGTTGAGGACAGAAGCTCCTACGAGCAGTACTTC.

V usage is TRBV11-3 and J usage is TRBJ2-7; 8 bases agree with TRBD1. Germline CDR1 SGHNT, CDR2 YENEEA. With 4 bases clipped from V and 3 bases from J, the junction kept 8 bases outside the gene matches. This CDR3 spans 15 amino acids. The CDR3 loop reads CASSSDRTGNYEQYF. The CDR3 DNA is TGTGCCAGCAGCTCCGATAGGACAGGGAACTACGAGCAGTACTTC.

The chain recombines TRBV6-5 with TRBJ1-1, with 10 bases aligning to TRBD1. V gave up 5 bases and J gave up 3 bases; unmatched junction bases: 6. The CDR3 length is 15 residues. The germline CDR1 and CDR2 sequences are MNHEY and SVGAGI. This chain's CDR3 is CASSPGDRGDTEAFF. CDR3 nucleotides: TGTGCCAGCAGTCCCGGGGACAGGGGTGACACTGAAGCTTTCTTT.

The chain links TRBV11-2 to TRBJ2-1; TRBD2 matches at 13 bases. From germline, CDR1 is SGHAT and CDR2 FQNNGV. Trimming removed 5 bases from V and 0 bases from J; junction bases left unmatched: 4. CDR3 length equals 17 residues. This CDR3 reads CASSRTSGGISYNEQFF. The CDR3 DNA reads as TGTGCCAGCAGCCGGACTAGCGGGGGCATCTCCTACAATGAGCAGTTCTTC.

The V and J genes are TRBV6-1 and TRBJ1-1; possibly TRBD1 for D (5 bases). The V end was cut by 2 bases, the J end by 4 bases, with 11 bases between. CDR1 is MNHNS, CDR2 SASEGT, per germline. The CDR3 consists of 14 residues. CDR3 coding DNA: TGTGCCAGCAGTGAACAAGGGGTGAGCACTGAAGCTTTCTTT. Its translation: CASSEQGVSTEAFF.

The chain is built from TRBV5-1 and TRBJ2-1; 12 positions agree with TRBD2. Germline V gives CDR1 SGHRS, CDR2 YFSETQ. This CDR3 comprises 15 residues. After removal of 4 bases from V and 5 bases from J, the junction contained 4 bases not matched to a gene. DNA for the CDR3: TGCGCCAGCAGCAGTTCTAGCGGGGGGGACAATGAGCAGTTCTTC. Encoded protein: CASSSSSGGDNEQFF.

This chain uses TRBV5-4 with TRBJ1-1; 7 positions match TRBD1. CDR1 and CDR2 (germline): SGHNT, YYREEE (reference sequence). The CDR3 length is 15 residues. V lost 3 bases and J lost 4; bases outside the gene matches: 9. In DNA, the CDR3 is TGTGCCAGCAGCTCAAAACAGGGGTCCCCCACTGAAGCTTTCTTT. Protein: CASSSKQGSPTEAFF.

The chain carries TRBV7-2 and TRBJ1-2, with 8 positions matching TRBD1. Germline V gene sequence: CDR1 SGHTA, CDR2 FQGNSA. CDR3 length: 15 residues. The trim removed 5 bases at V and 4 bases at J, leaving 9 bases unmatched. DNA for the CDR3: TGTGCCAGCAGCCCGGGACAGGTAAAGACCTATGGCTACACCTTC. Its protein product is CASSPGQVKTYGYTF.